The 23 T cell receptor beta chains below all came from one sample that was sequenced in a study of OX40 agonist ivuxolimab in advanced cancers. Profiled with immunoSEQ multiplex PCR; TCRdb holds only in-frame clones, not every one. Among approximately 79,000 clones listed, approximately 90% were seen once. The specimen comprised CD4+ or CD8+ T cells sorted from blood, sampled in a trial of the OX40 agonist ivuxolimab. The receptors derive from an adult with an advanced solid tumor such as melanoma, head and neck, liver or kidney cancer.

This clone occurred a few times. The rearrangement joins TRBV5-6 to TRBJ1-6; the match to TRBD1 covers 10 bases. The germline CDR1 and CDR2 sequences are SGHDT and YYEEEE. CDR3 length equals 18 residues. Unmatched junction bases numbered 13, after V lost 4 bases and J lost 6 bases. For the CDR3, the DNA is TGTGCCAGCAGCCCCTTGTTGGGGACAGGGGTTATTAATTCACCCCTCCACTTT. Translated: CASSPLLGTGVINSPLHF.

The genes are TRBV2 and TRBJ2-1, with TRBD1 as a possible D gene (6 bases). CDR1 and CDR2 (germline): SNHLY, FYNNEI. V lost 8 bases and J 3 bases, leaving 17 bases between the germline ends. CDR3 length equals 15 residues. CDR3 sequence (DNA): TGTGCCAGCGTTCGGGTCTTAGGGGGCTACAATGAGCAGTTCTTC. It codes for CASVRVLGGYNEQFF.

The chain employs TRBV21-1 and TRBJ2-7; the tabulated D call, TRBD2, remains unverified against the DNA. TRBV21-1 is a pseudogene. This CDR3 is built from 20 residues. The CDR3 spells CASSKAWGLAGAFSSYEQYF. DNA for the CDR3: TGTGCCAGCAGCAAAGCGTGGGGGCTAGCGGGAGCTTTCAGCTCCTACGAGCAGTACTTC.

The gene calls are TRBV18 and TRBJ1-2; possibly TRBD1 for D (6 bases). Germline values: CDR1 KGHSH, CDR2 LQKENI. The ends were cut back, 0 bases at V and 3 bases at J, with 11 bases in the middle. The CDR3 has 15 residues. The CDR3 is CASSPPNRDHYGYTF. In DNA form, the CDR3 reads TGTGCCAGCTCACCACCGAACAGGGACCACTATGGCTACACCTTC.

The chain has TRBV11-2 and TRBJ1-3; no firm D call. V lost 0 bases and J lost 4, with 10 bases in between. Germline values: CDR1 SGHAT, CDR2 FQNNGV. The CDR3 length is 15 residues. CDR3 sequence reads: CASSLEPGLGNTIYF. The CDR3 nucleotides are TGTGCCAGCAGCTTAGAACCGGGCCTGGGAAACACCATATATTTT.

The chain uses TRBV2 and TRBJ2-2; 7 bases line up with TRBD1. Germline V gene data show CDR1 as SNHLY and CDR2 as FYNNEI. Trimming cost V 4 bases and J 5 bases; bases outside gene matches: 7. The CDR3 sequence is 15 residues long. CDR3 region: CASSVGTARTGELFF. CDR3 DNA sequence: TGTGCCAGCAGTGTTGGGACAGCCAGGACCGGGGAGCTGTTTTTT.

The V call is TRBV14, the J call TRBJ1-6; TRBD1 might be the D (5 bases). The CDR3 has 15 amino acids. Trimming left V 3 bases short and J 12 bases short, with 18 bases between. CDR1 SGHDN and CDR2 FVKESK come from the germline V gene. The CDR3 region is CASSQQSGFQGPLHF. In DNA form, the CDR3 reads TGTGCCAGCAGCCAGCAATCCGGGTTCCAGGGACCCCTCCACTTT.

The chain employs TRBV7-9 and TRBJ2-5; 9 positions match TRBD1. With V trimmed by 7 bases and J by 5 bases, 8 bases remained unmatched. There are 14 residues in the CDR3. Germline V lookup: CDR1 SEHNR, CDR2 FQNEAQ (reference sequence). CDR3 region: CASTSGTGRETQYF. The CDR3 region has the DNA TGTGCCAGCACCTCGGGGACAGGGAGGGAGACCCAGTACTTC.

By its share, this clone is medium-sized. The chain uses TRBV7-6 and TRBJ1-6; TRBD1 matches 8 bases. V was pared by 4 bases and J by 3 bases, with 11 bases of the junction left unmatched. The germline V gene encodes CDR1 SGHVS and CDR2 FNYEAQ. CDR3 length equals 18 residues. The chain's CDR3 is CASSSHTSGTGYNSPLHF. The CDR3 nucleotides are TGTGCCAGCAGCTCACATACCTCCGGGACAGGCTATAATTCACCCCTCCACTTT.

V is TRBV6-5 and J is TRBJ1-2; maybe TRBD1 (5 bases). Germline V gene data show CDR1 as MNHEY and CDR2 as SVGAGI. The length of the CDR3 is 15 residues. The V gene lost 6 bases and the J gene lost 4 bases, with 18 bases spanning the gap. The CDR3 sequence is CASRVKGPSGYGYTF. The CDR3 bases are TGTGCCAGCAGGGTAAAGGGGCCCTCCGGCTATGGCTACACCTTC.

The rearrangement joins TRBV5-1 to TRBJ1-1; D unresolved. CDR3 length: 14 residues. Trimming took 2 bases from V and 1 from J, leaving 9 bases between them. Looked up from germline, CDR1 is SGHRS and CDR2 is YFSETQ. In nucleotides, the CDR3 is TGCGCCAGCAGCTTTCACGGAAAGAACACTGAAGCTTTCTTT. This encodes CASSFHGKNTEAFF. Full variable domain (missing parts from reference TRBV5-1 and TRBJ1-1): KAGVTQTPRYLIKTRGQQVTLSCSPISGHRSVSWYQQTPGQGLQFLFEYFSETQRNKGNFPGRFSGRQFSNSRSEMNVSTLELGDSALYLCASSFHGKNTEAFFGQGTRLTVV.

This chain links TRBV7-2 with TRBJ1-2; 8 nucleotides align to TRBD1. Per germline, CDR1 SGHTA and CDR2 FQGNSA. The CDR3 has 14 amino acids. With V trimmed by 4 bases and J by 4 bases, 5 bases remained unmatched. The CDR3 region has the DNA TGTGCCAGCAGCTCGGACAGGGCCGTCTATGGCTACACCTTC. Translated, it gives CASSSDRAVYGYTF.

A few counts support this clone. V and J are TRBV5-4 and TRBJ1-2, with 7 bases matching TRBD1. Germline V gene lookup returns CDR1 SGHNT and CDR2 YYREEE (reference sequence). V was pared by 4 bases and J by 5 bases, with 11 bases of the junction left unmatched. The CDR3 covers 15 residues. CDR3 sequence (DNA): TGTGCCAGCAGCCCCTCGACAGGGTGGGATTATGGCTACACCTTC. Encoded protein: CASSPSTGWDYGYTF.

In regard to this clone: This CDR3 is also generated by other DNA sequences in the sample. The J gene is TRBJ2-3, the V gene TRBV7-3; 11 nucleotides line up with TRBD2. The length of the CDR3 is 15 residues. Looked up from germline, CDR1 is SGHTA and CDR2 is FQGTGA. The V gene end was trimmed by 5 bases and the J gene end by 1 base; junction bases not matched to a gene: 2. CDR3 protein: CASSPLAGGTDTQYF. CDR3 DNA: TGTGCCAGCAGCCCACTAGCGGGAGGCACAGATACGCAGTATTTT.

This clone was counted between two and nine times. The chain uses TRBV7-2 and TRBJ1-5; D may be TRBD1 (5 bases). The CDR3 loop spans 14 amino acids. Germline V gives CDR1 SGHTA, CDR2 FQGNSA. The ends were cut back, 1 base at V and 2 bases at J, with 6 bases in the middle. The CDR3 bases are TGTGCCAGCAGCTTAGGGGGCCGCAATCAGCCCCAGCATTTT. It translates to CASSLGGRNQPQHF. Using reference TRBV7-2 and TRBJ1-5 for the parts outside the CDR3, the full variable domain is GAGVSQSPSNKVTEKGKDVELRCDPISGHTALYWYRQSLGQGLEFLIYFQGNSAPDKSGLPSDRFSAERTGGSVSTLTIQRTQQEDSAVYLCASSLGGRNQPQHFGDGTRLSIL.

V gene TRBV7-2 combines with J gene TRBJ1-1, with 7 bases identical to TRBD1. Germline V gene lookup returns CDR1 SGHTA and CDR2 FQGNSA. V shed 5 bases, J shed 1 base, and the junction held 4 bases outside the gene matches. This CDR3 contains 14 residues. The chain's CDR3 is CASSTRQGNTEAFF. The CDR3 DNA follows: TGTGCCAGCAGCACCCGACAGGGGAACACTGAAGCTTTCTTT.

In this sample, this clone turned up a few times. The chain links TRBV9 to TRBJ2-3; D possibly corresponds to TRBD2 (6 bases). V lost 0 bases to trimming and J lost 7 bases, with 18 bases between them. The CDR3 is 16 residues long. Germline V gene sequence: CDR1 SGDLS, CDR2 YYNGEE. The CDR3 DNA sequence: TGTGCCAGCAGCGTAGGAGGGAGGTCCGGAGGTAATACGCAGTATTTT. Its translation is CASSVGGRSGGNTQYF.

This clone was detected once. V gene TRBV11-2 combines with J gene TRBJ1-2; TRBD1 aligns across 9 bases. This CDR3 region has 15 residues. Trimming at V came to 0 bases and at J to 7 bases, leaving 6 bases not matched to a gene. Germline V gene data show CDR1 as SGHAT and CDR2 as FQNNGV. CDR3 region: CASSLDPGQGSGYTF. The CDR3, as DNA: TGTGCCAGCAGCTTAGACCCGGGACAGGGATCTGGCTACACCTTC.

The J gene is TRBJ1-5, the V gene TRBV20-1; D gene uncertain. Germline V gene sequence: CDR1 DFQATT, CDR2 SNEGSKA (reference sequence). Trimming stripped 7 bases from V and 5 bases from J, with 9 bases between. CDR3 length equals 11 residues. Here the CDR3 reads CSVPGHQPQHF. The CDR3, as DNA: TGCAGTGTTCCTGGGCATCAGCCCCAGCATTTT.

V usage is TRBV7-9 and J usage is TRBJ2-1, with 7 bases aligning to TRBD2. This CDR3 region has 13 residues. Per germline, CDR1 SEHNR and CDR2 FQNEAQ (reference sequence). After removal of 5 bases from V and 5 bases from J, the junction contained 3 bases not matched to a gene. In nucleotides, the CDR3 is TGTGCCAGCAGCATGCTAGCGGACAATGAGCAGTTCTTC. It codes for CASSMLADNEQFF.

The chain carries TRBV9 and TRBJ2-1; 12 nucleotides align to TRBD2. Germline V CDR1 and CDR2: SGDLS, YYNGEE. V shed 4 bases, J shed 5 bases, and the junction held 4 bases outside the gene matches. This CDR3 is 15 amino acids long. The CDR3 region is CASSFGLAGNNEQFF. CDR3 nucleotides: TGTGCCAGCAGCTTTGGACTAGCGGGGAACAATGAGCAGTTCTTC.

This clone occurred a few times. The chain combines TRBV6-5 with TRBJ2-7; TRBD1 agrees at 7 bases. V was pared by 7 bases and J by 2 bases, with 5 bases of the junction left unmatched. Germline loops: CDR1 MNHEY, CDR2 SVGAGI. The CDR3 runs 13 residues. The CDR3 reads CASTATGTYEQYF. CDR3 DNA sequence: TGTGCCAGCACCGCGACAGGGACCTACGAGCAGTACTTC.

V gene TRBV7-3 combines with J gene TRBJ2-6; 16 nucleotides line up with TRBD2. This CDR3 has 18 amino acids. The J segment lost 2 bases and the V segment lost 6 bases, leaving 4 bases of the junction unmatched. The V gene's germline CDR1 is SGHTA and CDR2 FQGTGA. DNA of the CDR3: TGTGCCAGCAGATCGGGACTAGCGGGAGGGACTGGGGCCAACGTCCTGACTTTC. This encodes CASRSGLAGGTGANVLTF.